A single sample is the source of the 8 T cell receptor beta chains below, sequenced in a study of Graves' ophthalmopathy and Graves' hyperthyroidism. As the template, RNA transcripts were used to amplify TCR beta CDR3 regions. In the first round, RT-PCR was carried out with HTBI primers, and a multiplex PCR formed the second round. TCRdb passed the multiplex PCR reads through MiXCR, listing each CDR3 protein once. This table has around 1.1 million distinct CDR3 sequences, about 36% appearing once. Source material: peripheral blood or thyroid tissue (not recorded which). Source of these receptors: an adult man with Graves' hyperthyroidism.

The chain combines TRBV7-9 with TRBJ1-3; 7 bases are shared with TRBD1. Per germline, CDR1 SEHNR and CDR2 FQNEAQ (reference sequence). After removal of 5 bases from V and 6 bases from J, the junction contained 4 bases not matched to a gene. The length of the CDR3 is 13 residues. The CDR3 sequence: CASSPGQANTIYF. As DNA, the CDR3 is TGTGCCAGCAGCCCCGGACAGGCAAACACCATATATTTT.

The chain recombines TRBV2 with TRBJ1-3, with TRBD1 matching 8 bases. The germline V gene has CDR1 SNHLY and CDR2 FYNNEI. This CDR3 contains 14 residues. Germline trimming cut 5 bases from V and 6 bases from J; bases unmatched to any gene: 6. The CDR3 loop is CASSRQGLENTIYF. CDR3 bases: TGTGCCAGCAGTCGACAGGGGCTTGAAAACACCATATATTTT.

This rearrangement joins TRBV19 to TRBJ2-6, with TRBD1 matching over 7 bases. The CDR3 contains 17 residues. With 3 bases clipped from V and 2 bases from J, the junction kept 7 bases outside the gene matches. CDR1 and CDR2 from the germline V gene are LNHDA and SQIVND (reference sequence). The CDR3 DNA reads TGTGCCAGTAGTATTGGACAGGATGGGGCTGGGGCCAACGTCCTGACTTTC. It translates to CASSIGQDGAGANVLTF.

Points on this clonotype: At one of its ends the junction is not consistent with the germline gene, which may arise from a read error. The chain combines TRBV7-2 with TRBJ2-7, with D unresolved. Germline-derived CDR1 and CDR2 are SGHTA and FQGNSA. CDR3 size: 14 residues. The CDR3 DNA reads TGCGCCAGCAGCCAAGATATAACAGTATACGAGCAGTACTTC. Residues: CASSQDITVYEQYF.

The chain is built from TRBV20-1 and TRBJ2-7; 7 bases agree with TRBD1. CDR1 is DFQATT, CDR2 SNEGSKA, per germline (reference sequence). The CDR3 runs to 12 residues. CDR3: CSVGNRGYEQYF. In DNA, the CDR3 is TGCAGCGTTGGAAACAGGGGCTACGAGCAGTACTTC.

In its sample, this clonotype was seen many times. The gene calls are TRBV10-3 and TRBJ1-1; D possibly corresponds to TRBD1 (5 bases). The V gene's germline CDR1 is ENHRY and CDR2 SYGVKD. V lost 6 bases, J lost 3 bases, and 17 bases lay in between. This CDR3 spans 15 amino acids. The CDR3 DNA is TGTGCCATCAGCGGGACGGATAAAGGGGACACTGAAGCTTTCTTT. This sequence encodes CAISGTDKGDTEAFF.

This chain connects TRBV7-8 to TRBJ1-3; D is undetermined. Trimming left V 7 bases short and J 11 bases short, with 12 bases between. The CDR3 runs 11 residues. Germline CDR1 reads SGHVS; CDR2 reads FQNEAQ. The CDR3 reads CASIEGSSIYF. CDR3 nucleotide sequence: TGTGCCAGCATCGAGGGAAGCTCCATATATTTT.

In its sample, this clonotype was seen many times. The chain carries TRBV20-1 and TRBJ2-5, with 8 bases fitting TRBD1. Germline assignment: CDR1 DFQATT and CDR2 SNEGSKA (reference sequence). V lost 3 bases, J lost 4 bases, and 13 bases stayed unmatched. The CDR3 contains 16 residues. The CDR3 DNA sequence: TGCAGTGCTAGGGACCCTACAGGGGGACGGCTAGAGACCCAGTACTTC. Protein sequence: CSARDPTGGRLETQYF.